The 6 T cell receptor beta chains below were found in one sample sequenced in a study of blood T cell repertoires in COVID-19. TCRdb keeps only in-frame clones here, not all; method: immunoSEQ multiplex PCR. The sample records around 100,000 clones, roughly 80% being singletons. Sequencing input: peripheral blood. These receptors all stem from a man over 45 with active or convalescent COVID-19.

The rearrangement uses TRBV4-1 and TRBJ1-1; TRBD1 is a possible D gene (5 bases). V lost 0 bases to trimming and J lost 0 bases, with 17 bases between them. From germline, CDR1 is MGHRA and CDR2 YSYEKL. This CDR3 region has 18 residues. Written as DNA, the CDR3 is TGCGCCAGCAGCCAAGAGTGGCAGGGCTCGGGCATGAACACTGAAGCTTTCTTT. Protein product: CASSQEWQGSGMNTEAFF.

The chain carries TRBV5-1 and TRBJ2-6; TRBD1 matches at 8 bases. The ends lost 4 bases at V and 2 bases at J; junction bases unmatched: 11. CDR3 length: 18 amino acids. Germline V gene lookup returns CDR1 SGHRS and CDR2 YFSETQ. The CDR3 bases are TGCGCCAGCAGCCCCAAAGGACAGGGCATTACTGGGGCCAACGTCCTGACTTTC. It specifies CASSPKGQGITGANVLTF.

The DNA of the CDR3 is TGTGCCACCAGTGATTCTGCCGGCTCCTACGAGCAGTACTTC. As protein: CATSDSAGSYEQYF. The chain combines TRBV24-1 with TRBJ2-7; the D is unclear. Trimming cost V 2 bases and J 0 bases, with 7 bases left between them. Germline lookup yields CDR1 KGHDR and CDR2 SFDVKD. The CDR3 loop spans 14 amino acids.

This chain joins TRBV5-6 and TRBJ1-2; maybe TRBD1 (5 bases). The V gene's germline CDR1 is SGHDT and CDR2 YYEEEE. Deletions cut 2 bases from V and 8 bases from J, with 13 bases between. This CDR3 comprises 13 residues. The DNA for the CDR3 is TGTGCCAGCAGCTTCGGACAAGGCCCCGGCTACACCTTC. Amino acid sequence: CASSFGQGPGYTF. The full variable domain, rest sourced from reference TRBV5-6 and TRBJ1-2, is DAGVTQSPTHLIKTRGQQVTLRCSPKSGHDTVSWYQQALGQGPQFIFQYYEEEERQRGNFPDRFSGHQFPNYSSELNVNALLLGDSALYLCASSFGQGPGYTFGSGTRLTVV.

This clone was picked up one time. The chain recombines TRBV4-1 with TRBJ2-7, with D tentatively TRBD2 (5 bases). Germline assignment: CDR1 MGHRA and CDR2 YSYEKL. The V and J ends lost 0 bases and 4 bases respectively, with 10 bases between them. This CDR3 has 14 residues. CDR3 nucleotide sequence: TGCGCCAGCAGCCAAGATGAGGCGGGTTACGAGCAGTACTTC. Its translation is CASSQDEAGYEQYF.

The V gene is TRBV5-5, the J gene TRBJ2-5; tentative D call: TRBD2 (5 bases). This CDR3 is 14 amino acids long. Germline V gene data show CDR1 as SGHKS and CDR2 as YYEKEE (reference sequence). V was pared by 0 bases and J by 2 bases, with 8 bases between. The CDR3 here is CASSLVRVQETQYF. CDR3 in DNA: TGTGCCAGCAGCTTGGTGCGGGTACAAGAGACCCAGTACTTC.